This is a list of T cell receptor beta chains from one sample in a study of blood T cell repertoires in COVID-19. TCRdb's copy holds only in-frame clones and misses some; the assay was immunoSEQ multiplex PCR. Of about 97,000 clones in the sample, more than 75% were seen once. Source material: peripheral blood. All receptors derive from a man aged 60 to 75 with active or convalescent COVID-19. Each CDR3 is given without its conserved first and last residue. Each record gives: J gene, V gene, CDR3 protein.

TRBJ2-1	TRBV4-3	ASSPIGERDNEQF
TRBJ1-6	TRBV28	ASSPLGGRSPLH
TRBJ2-1	TRBV5-8	ASSRTGRGNEQF
TRBJ2-1	TRBV19	ASSSGLAAFEQF
TRBJ1-2	TRBV7-2	ASSLAGGYT
TRBJ2-3	TRBV24-1	ATSLTSSTDTQY
TRBJ1-3	TRBV29-1	SVKQGHTIY
TRBJ1-4	TRBV28	ASSPGVVREKLF
TRBJ2-5	TRBV29-1	SVEILGLAGPQETQY
TRBJ2-7	TRBV6-5	ASNSGLAGGGEQY
TRBJ2-7	TRBV7-8	ASSLGQGPRHKHYEQY
TRBJ1-6	TRBV3-1/TRBV3-2	ASSQEGGSYNSPLH
TRBJ2-6	TRBV30	AWSVKGAGANVLT
TRBJ2-3	TRBV19	ASSMTSGSTDTQY
TRBJ2-7	TRBV11-2	ASSSLGLAMGEQY
TRBJ1-1	TRBV11-3	ASSLGGGDSTEAF
TRBJ2-3	TRBV9	ASSDSGSWSTDTQY
TRBJ2-1	TRBV18	ASSPVGGSSYNEQF
TRBJ1-2	TRBV3-1/TRBV3-2	ASSQGGEGRGGYT
TRBJ1-1	TRBV5-1	ASSLDPGMNTEAF
TRBJ2-3	TRBV20-1	SAAGVRTQY
TRBJ2-2	TRBV9	ASNPDGTSGRANTGELF
TRBJ1-5	TRBV7-8	ASSRGTGLTQPQH
TRBJ1-2	TRBV28	ASSLPQGLIYGYT
TRBJ1-1	TRBV6-6	ASSYFRDRVNTEAF
TRBJ2-3	TRBV2	ASAGGRKTDTQY
TRBJ1-2	TRBV5-4	ASSTTGNYGYT
TRBJ1-5	TRBV11-2	ASSLDRTGAGNQPQH
TRBJ1-2	TRBV6-5	ASRRQGNYGYT
TRBJ2-3	TRBV6-5	ASRTSGSADTQY
TRBJ2-5	TRBV5-1	ASTGKSGSHQETQY
TRBJ2-6	TRBV18	ASSPPGQGARGANVLT
TRBJ1-5	TRBV7-2	ASSFDRADQPQH
TRBJ2-3	TRBV24-1	ATSDPTTGPSTDTQY
TRBJ2-5	TRBV5-1	ASSLVAGWQETQY
TRBJ2-1	TRBV3-1/TRBV3-2	ASSHRTSGNNEQF
TRBJ1-3	TRBV19	ATTGPSPESLSGNTIY
TRBJ2-1	TRBV12-5	ASGLGSGSYNEQF
TRBJ2-7	TRBV6-1	ASSERPGISYEQY
TRBJ1-5	TRBV2	ASKYGQGSGQPQH
TRBJ2-1	TRBV11-2	ASSLAGTSAYNEQF
TRBJ2-1	TRBV11-2	ASSRLAREQF
TRBJ2-2	TRBV28	ASSLTGDIENTGELF
TRBJ2-3	TRBV7-8	ASSLALAGGGASTDTQY
TRBJ2-1	TRBV12-5	ASGLGQGPDEQF
TRBJ2-2	TRBV7-8	ASSLEKSGLIGELF
TRBJ2-2	TRBV7-8	ASSPGLAGPNTGELF
TRBJ2-3	TRBV28	ASTTSGHTDTQY
TRBJ2-1	TRBV5-1	ASSLGYGSSYNEQF
TRBJ1-2	TRBV5-5	ASSTVGNYGYT